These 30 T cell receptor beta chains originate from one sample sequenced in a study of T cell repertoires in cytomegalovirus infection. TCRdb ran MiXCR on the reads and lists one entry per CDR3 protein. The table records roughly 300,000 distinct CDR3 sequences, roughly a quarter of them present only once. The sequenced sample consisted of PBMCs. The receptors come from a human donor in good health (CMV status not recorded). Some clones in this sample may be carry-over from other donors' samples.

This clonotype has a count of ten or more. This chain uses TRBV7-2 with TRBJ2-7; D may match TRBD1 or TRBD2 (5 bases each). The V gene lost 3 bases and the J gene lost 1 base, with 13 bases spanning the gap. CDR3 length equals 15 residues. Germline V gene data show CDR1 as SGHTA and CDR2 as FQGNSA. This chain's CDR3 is CASSFGADPSYEQYF. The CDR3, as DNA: TGTGCCAGCAGCTTCGGGGCAGACCCATCCTACGAGCAGTACTTC.

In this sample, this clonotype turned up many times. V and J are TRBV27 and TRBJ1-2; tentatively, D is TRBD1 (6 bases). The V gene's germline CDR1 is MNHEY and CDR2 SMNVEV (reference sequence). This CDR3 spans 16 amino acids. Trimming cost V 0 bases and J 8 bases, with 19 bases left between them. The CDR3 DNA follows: TGTGCCAGCAGTTTATCCCTCGGCGGGGGGCTGGAGGGCTACACCTTC. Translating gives CASSLSLGGGLEGYTF.

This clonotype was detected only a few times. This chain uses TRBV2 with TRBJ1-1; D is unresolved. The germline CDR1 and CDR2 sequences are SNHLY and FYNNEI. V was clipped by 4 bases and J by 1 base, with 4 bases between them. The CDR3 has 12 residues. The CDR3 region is CASSVENTEAFF. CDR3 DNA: TGTGCCAGCAGTGTAGAGAACACTGAAGCTTTCTTT.

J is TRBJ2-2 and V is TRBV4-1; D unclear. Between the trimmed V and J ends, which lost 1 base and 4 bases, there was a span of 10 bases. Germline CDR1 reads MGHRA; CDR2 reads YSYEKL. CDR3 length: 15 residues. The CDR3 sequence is CASSQGSRATGELFF. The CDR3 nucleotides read TGCGCCAGCAGCCAAGGCTCACGTGCCACCGGGGAGCTGTTTTTT.

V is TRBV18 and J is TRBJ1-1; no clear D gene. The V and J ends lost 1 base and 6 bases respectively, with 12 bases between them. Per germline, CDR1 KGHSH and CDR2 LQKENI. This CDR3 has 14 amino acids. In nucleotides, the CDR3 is TGTGCCAGCTCACCACTTCTGGGTATCGCTGAAGCTTTCTTT. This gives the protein CASSPLLGIAEAFF.

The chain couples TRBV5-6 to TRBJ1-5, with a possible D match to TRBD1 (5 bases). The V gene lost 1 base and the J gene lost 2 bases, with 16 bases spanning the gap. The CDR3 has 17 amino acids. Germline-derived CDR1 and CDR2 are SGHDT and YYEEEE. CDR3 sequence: CASSLSLASGGNQPQHF. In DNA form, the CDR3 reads TGTGCCAGCAGCTTGAGTTTGGCATCGGGGGGCAATCAGCCCCAGCATTTT.

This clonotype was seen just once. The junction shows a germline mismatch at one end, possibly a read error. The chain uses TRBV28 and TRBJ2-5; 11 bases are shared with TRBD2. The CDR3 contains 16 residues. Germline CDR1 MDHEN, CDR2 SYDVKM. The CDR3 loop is CASSPPSGRPGEAQYF. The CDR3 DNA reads TGTGCCAGCAGTCCTCCTAGCGGGAGGCCGGGAGAGGCCCAGTACTTC.

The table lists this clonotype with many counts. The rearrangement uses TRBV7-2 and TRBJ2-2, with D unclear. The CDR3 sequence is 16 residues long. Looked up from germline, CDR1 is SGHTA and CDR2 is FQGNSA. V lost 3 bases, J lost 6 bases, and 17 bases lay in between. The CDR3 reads CASSLTPAVIPGELFF. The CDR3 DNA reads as TGTGCCAGCAGCTTGACTCCGGCAGTCATCCCCGGGGAGCTGTTTTTT.

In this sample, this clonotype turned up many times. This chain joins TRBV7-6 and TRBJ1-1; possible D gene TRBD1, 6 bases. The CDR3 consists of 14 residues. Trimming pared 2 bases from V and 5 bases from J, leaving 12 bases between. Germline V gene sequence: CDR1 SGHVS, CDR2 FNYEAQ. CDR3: CASSLQQGGTEAFF. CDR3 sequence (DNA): TGTGCCAGCAGCTTACAACAGGGTGGAACTGAAGCTTTCTTT.

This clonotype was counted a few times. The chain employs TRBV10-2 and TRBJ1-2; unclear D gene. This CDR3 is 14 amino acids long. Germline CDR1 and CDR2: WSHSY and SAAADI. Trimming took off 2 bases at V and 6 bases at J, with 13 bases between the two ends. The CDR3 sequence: CASSEGGNQDGYTF. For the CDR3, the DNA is TGCGCCAGCAGTGAGGGAGGGAACCAGGATGGCTACACCTTC.

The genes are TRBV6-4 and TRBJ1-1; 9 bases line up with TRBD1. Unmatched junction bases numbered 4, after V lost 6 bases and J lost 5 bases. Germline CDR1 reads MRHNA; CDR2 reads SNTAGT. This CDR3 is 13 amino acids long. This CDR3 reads CASRKTGGTEAFF. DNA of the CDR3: TGTGCCAGCAGGAAGACAGGGGGGACTGAAGCTTTCTTT.

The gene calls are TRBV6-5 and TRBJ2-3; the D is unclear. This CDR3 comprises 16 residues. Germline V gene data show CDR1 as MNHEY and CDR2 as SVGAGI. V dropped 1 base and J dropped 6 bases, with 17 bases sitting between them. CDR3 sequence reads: CASSYFRASASDTQYF. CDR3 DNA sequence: TGTGCCAGCAGTTACTTCCGGGCTTCTGCGTCGGATACGCAGTATTTT.

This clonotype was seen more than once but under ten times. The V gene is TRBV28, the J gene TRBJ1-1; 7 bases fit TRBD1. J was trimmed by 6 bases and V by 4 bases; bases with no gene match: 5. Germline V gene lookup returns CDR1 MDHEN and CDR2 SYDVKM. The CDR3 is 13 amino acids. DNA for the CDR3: TGTGCCAGCAGTTCCTACAGGGGTTCTGAAGCTTTCTTT. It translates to CASSSYRGSEAFF.

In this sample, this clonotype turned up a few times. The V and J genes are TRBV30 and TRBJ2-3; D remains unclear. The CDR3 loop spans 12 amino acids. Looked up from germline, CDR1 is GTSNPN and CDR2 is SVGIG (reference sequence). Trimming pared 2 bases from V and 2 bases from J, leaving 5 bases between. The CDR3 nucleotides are TGTGCCTGGAGTATAAACACAGATACGCAGTATTTT. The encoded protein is CAWSINTDTQYF.

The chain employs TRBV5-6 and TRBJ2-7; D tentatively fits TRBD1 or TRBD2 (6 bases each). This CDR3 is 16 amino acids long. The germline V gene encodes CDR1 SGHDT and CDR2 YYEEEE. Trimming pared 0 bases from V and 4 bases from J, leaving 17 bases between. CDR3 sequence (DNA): TGTGCCAGCAGCTTGGCCGAGCGGAGGGGGGATTACGAGCAGTACTTC. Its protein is CASSLAERRGDYEQYF.

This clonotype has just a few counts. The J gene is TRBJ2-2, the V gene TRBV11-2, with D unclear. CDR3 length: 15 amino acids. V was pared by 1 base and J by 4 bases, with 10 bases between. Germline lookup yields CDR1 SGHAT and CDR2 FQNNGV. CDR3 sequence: CASSLGGRSTGELFF. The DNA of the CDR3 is TGTGCCAGCAGCTTAGGGGGAAGGAGCACCGGGGAGCTGTTTTTT.

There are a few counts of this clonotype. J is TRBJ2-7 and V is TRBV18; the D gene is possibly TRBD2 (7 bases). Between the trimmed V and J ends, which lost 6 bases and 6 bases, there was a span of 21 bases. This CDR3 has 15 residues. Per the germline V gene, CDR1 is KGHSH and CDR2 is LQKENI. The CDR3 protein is CASSPEGGLGGEQYF. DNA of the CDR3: TGTGCCAGCTCCCCCGAGGGGGGGCTCGGGGGCGAGCAGTACTTC. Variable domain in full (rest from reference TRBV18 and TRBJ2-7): NAGVMQNPRHLVRRRGQEARLRCSPMKGHSHVYWYRQLPEEGLKFMVYLQKENIIDESGMPKERFSAEFPKEGPSILRIQQVVRGDSAAYFCASSPEGGLGGEQYFGPGTRLTVT.

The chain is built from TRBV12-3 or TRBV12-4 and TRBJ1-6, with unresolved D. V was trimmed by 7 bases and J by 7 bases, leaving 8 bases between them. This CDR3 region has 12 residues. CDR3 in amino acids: CASTGWNSPLHF. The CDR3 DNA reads TGTGCCAGCACCGGGTGGAATTCACCCCTCCACTTT.

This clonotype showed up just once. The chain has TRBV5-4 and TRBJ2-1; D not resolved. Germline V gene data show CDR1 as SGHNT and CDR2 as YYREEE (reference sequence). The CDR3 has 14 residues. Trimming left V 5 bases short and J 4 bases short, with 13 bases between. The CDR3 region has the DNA TGTGCCAGCAGATCCTCGGGCCAATACAATGAGCAGTTCTTC. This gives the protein CASRSSGQYNEQFF. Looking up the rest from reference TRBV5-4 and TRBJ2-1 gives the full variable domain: ETGVTQSPTHLIKTRGQQVTLRCSSQSGHNTVSWYQQALGQGPQFIFQYYREEENGRGNFPPRFSGLQFPNYSSELNVNALELDDSALYLCASRSSGQYNEQFFGPGTRLTVL.

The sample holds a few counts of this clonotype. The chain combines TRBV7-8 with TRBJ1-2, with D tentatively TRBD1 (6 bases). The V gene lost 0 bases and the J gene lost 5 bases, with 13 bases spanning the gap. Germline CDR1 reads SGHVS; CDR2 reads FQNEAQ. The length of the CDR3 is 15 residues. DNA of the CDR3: TGTGCCAGCAGCTTAGCGGGCAGGGGAATTTATGGCTACACCTTC. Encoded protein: CASSLAGRGIYGYTF.

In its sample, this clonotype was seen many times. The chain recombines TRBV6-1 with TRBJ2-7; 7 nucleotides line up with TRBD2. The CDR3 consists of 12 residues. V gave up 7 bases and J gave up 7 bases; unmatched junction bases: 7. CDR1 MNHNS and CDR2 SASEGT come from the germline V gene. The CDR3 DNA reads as TGTGCCAGCAAAGGACTAGAACGGGAGCAGTACTTC. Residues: CASKGLEREQYF.

CDR3: CASTLQMNTEAFF. CDR3 bases: TGTGCCAGCACCCTACAGATGAACACTGAAGCTTTCTTT. The J gene is TRBJ1-1, the V gene TRBV7-2; D is unclear. There are 13 residues in the CDR3. The V and J ends lost 7 bases and 0 bases respectively, with 9 bases between them. Germline V gene data show CDR1 as SGHTA and CDR2 as FQGNSA.

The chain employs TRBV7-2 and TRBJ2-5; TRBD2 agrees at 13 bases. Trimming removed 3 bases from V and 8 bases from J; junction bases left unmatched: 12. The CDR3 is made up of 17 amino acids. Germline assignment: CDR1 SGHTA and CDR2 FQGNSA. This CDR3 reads CASSFRTSGSIGETQYF. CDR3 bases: TGTGCCAGCAGCTTCAGGACTAGCGGGAGTATTGGGGAAACCCAGTACTTC.

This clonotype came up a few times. This CDR3 is CASSSRDRQNYEQYF. In nucleotides, the CDR3 is TGTGCCAGCAGTTCACGGGACAGACAAAACTACGAGCAGTACTTC. The rearrangement links TRBV12-3 or TRBV12-4 to TRBJ2-7; 7 bases line up with TRBD1. The length of the CDR3 is 15 residues. Unmatched junction bases numbered 9, after V lost 4 bases and J lost 3 bases.

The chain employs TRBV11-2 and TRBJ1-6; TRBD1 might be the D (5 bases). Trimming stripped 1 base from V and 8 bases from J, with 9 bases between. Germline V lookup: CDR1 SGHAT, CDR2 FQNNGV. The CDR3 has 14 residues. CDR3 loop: CASSLAGFDSPLHF. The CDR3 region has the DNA TGTGCCAGCAGCTTAGCAGGGTTTGATTCACCCCTCCACTTT.

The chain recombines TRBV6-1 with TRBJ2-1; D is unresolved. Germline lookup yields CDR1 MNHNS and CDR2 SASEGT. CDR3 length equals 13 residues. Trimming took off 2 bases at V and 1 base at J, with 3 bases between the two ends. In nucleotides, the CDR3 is TGTGCCAGCAGTGAATGGTCCTACAATGAGCAGTTCTTC. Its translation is CASSEWSYNEQFF.

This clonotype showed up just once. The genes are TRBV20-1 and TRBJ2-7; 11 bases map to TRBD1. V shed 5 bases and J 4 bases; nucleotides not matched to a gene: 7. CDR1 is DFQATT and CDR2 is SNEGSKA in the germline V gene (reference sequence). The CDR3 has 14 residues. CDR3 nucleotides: TGCAGTGCTCCCCGGGACAGGGGGGCGTACGAGCAGTACTTC. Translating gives CSAPRDRGAYEQYF.

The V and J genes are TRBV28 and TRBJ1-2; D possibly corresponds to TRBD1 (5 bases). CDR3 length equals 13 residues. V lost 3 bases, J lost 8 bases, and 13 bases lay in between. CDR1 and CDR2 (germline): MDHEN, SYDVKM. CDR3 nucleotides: TGTGCCAGCAGTTTCTCAATGGGACGAGGCTACACCTTC. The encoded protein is CASSFSMGRGYTF.

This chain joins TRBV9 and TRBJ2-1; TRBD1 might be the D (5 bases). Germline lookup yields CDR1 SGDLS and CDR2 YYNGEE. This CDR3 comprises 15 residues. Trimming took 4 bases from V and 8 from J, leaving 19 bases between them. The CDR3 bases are TGTGCCAGCAGCCTAACCCTAGGGGATCTGGATGAGCAGTTCTTC. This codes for CASSLTLGDLDEQFF.

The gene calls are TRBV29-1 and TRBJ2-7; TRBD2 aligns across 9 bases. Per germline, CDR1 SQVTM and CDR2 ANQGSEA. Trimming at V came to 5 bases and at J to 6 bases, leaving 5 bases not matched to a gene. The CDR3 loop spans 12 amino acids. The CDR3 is CSVSAGGIEQYF. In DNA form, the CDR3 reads TGCAGCGTTTCAGCGGGAGGAATCGAGCAGTACTTC.